The T cell receptor (beta chain) under discussion was sequenced for a study of T cell responses to AZD1222 COVID-19 vaccine. Germline V gene data show CDR1 as SEHNR and CDR2 as FQNEAQ (reference sequence). CDR3 length equals 17 residues. Trimming stripped 5 bases from V and 4 bases from J, with 21 bases between. TCRdb's table, derived via immunoSEQ multiplex PCR, lists solely in-frame clones and lacks some. The table shows 130,000 or so clones, with 65% to 90% occurring only once. This receptor was identified in an adult in good health. The sample in question was peripheral blood, obtained on day 0 of AZD1222 vaccination. This chain uses TRBV7-9 with TRBJ1-5, with TRBD1 as a possible D gene (5 bases). The CDR3 is CASSLRPGGVWNQPQHF. In DNA, the CDR3 is TGTGCCAGCAGCCTGAGACCCGGAGGGGTATGGAATCAGCCCCAGCATTTT.